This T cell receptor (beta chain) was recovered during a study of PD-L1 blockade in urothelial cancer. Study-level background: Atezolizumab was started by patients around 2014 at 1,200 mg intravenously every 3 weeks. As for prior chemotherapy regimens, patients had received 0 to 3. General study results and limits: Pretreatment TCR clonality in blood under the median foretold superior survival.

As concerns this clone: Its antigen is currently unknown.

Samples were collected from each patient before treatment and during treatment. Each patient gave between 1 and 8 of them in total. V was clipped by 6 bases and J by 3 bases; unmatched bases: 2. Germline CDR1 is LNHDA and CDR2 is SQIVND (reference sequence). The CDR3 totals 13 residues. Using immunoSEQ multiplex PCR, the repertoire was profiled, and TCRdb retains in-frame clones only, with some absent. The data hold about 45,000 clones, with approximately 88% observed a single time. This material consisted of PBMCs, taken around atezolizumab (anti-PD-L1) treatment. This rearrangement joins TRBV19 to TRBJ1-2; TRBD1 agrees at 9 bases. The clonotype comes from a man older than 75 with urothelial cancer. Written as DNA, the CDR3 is TGTGCCAGTAGCCGGGACAGGGACTATGGCTACACCTTC. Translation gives CASSRDRDYGYTF.